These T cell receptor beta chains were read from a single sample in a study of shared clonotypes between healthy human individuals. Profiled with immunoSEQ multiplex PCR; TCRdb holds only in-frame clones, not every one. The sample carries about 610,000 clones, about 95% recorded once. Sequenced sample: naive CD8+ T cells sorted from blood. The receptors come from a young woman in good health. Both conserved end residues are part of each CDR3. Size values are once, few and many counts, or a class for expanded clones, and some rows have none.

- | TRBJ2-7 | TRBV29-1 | CSVELAGALYEQYF
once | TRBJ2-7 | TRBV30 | CAWSRKTNFYEQYF
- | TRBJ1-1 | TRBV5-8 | CASTLDLMNTEAFF
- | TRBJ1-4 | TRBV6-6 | CASSGGQTNEKLFF
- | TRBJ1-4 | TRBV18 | CASSSYRDLGKLFF
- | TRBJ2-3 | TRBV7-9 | CASRPSGRPDTQYF
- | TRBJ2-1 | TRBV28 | CASSLRGSYNEQFF
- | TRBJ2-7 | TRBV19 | CASNEGGGEQYF
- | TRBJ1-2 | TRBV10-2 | CASSESPGNYGYTF
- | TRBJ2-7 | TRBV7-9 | CASSLGHTYEQYF
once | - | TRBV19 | CASSGVNGYEQYF
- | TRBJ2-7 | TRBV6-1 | CASSEASYEQYF
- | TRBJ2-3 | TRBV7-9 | CASSYDGADTQYF
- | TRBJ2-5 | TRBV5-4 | CASSLAGSSQETQYF
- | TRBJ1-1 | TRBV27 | CASSFGASEPFF
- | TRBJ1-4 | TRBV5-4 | CASSLEGEGEKLFF
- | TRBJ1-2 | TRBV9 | CASSPFDGSYGYTF
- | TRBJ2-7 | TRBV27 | CASSLLGEVGYEQYF
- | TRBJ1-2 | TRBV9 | CASSGTLDYGYTF
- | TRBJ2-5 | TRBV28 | CASSSPGLAGGQTTLETQYF
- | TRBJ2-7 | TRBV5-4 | CASSLGDRDYEQYF
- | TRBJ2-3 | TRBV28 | CASSSPREREMDTQYF
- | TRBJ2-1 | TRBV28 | CASSLPTLAGVGNEQFF
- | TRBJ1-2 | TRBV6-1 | CASSEQDRIYGYTF
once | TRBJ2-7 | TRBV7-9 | CASSLGKGTSGSAEQYF
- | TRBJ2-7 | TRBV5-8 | CASSLNPEQYF
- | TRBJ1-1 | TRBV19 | CASSIQGKTEAFF
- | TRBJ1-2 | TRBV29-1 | CSVHMGQGDYGYTF
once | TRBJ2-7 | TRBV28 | CASRDLGTGEQYF
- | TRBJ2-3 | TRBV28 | CASRGGSAYTQYF
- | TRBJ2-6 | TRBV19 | CASNGGRTSGANVLTF
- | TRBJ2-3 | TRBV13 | CASSLVLGADTQYF
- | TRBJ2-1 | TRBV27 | CASTLGQGPYNEQFF
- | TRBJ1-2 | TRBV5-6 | CASREGIYGYTF
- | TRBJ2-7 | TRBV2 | CASSDGVQGRRRQYF
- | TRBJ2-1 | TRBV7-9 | CASSRDFSYNEQFF